This TCR beta chain was sequenced in a study of blood T cell repertoires in COVID-19. In the study overall: PBMCs, B-cell-depleted T cells, or T cells were the source of the cDNA or gDNA that made up the material.

Original processing methods: Using reference gene primer amplification, nucleated cell counts were estimated. Using immunoSEQ multiplex PCR, the repertoire was profiled, and TCRdb retains in-frame clones only, with some absent. Clonal size and the V and J genes are those of that table, whereas D and trimming came from the DNA. This sample has about 340,000 clones, with more than 70% found just once. This CDR3 region has 13 residues. Trimming shortened V by 2 bases and J by 4 bases, and 6 bases separated the two germline ends. CDR1 is LNHDA, CDR2 SQIVND, per germline (reference sequence). A word on this clone: Other DNA variants within this sample encode the same CDR3.

This TCR was recovered from a man aged 30-40 years with active or convalescent COVID-19. The V call is TRBV19, the J call TRBJ1-5; no firm D call. Sequences were obtained from peripheral blood. This CDR3 reads CASSIRGNQPQHF. CDR3 coding DNA: TGTGCCAGTAGTATAAGAGGAAATCAGCCCCAGCATTTT.